These T cell receptor beta chains were read from a single sample in a study of OX40 agonist ivuxolimab in advanced cancers. The data were produced by immunoSEQ multiplex PCR, yet TCRdb's version contains in-frame clones alone and is incomplete. The sample lists some 58,000 clones, roughly 86% seen once, with approximately 15% in the top ten. The sample in question was CD4+ or CD8+ T cells sorted from blood, obtained in a trial of the OX40 agonist ivuxolimab. The origin of the receptors is an adult with an advanced solid tumor such as melanoma, head and neck, liver or kidney cancer. The CDR3 runs from the conserved cysteine through the conserved F or W. The order of the fields is D gene, V gene, clone size, J gene, CDR3 DNA, CDR3 protein. D genes are given only for firm matches. Size is omitted from some rows. Given values are once, few, many or a class for expanded clones.

>.|TRBV19|.|TRBJ1-5
TGTGCCAGTCAGGGGTGGGGCAATCAGCCCCAGCATTTT
CASQGWGNQPQHF
>TRBD2|TRBV5-4|.|TRBJ2-1
TGTGCCAGCAGCCCTCAAAGCGGGAGTTGGAATGAGCAGTTCTTC
CASSPQSGSWNEQFF
>.|TRBV21-1|medium-sized|TRBJ1-1
TGTGCCAGCACACAGGGGGTTAACCCTGAAGCTTTCTTT
CASTQGVNPEAFF
>.|TRBV18|.|TRBJ1-1
TGTGCCAGCTCACCAATGGCGAACACTGAAGCTTTCTTT
CASSPMANTEAFF
>.|TRBV29-1|.|TRBJ2-5
TGCAGCGTTTCGATCTGGGGTCGCCAAGAGACCCAGTACTTC
CSVSIWGRQETQYF
>TRBD1|TRBV28|.|TRBJ2-1
TGTGCCAGCAGTTACACAGGGGACAATGAGCAGTTCTTC
CASSYTGDNEQFF
>.|TRBV5-1|once|TRBJ1-2
TGCGCCAGCAGCCTGCCCTGGGACGGCCTCCATGGCTACACCTTC
CASSLPWDGLHGYTF
>TRBD1|TRBV19|once|TRBJ2-7
TGTGCCAGTAGCTCCGGGACAGGGAGTGGCGAGCAGTACTTC
CASSSGTGSGEQYF
>.|TRBV28|once|TRBJ2-1
TGTGCCAGCAGGGGGGGGCAGAAGGGCAATGAGCAGTTCTTC
CASRGGQKGNEQFF
>TRBD1|TRBV5-1|.|TRBJ1-4
TGCGCCAGCAGCTCAGGGGGAGGTAATGAAAAACTGTTTTTT
CASSSGGGNEKLFF
>.|TRBV6-1|.|TRBJ2-2
TGTGCCAGCACCGCCGGGGAAGTAAGAACCGGGGAGCTGTTTTTT
CASTAGEVRTGELFF